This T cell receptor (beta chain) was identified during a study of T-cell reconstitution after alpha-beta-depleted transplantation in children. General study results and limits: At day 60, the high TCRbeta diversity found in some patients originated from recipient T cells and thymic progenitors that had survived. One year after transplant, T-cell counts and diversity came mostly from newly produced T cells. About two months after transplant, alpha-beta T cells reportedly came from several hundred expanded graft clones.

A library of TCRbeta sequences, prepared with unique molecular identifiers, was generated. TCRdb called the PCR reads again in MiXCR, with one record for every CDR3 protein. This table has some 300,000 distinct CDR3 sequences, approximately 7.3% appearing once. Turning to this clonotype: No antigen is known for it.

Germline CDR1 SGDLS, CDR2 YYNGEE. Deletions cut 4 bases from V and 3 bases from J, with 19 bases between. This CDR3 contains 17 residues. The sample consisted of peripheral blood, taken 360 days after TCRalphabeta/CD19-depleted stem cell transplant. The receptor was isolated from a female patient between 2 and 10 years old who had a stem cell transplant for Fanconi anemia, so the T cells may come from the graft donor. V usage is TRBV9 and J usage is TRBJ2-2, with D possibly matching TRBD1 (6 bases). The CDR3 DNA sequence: TGTGCCAGCAGCTCCACGATAGCAGGGGCCTACACCGGGGAGCTGTTTTTT. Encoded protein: CASSSTIAGAYTGELFF.